One T cell receptor beta chain is described in this entry. This sample was taken from a study of blood T cell repertoires in COVID-19. The overall study: Sites in the United States, Italy and Spain provided acute and convalescent COVID-19 samples. T cells, B-cell-depleted T cells, or PBMCs supplied cDNA or gDNA.

Trimming shortened V by 0 bases and J by 2 bases, and 9 bases separated the two germline ends. This CDR3 spans 15 amino acids. Germline V gene sequence: CDR1 SGHDT, CDR2 YYEEEE. Only in-frame clones appear in the TCRdb table, and some are missing; sequencing was by immunoSEQ multiplex PCR. The sample has around 200,000 clones, roughly 90% seen once. The V call is TRBV5-6, the J call TRBJ1-5; D gene unclear. The sequencing input was peripheral blood. This TCR was sampled from a woman aged 45-60 years with acute or convalescent COVID-19. CDR3 sequence: CASSLGMGGNQPQHF. CDR3 DNA: TGTGCCAGCAGCTTGGGAATGGGCGGCAATCAGCCCCAGCATTTT.